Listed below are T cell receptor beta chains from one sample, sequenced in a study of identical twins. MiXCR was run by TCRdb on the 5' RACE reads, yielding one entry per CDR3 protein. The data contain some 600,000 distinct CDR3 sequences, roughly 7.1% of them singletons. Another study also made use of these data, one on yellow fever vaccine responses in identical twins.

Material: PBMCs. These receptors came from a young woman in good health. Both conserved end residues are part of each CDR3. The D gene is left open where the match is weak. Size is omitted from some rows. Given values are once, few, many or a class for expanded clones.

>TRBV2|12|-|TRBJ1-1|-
CASMRDGSEAFF
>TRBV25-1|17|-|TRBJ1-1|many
CASSEEGFVGASAEAFF
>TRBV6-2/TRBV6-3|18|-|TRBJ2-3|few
CASSYSPTADPATDTQYF
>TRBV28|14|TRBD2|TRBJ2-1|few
CASTPAGVQDEQFF
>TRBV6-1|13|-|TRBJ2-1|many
CASSKDRYNEQFF
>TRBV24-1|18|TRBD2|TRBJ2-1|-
CATSDLAAAGGSYNEQFF
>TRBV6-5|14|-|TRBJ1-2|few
CASSYSWGDYGYTF
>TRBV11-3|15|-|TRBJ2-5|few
CASSPRDKGKETQYF
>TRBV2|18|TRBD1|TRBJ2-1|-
CASSTPLKGARLYNEQFF
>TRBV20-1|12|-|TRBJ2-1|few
CSARDRGAEQFF
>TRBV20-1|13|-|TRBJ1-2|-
CSAMQSVNYGYTF
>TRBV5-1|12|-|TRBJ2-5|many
CASSLEVETQYF
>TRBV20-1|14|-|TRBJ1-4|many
CSAREGTQNEKLFF
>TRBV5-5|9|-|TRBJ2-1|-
CATGNEQFF
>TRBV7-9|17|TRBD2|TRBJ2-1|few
CASSRGLAGVLVGEQFF
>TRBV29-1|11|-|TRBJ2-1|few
CSVDRNNEQFF
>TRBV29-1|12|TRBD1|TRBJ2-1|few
CSEGQGRNEQFF
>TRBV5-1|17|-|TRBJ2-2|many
CASSSDPQGSNTGELFF
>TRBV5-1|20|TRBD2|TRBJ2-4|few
CASSSSVWLAGAQAKNIQYF
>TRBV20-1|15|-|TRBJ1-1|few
CSARSMTGVNTEAFF
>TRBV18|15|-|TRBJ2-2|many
CASSPLSRNTGELFF
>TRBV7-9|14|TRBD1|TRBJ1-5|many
CASSLGTGSQPQHF
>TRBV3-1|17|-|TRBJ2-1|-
CASSQDSVGAYVNEQFF
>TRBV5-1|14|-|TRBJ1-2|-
CASSLTGDSYGYTF
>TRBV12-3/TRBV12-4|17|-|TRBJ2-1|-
CASSSPSTAKTVNEQFF
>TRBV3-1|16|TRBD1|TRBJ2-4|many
CASSHGTGPTGNIQYF
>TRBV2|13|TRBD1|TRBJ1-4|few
CASSGTGGRKLFF
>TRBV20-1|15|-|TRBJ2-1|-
CSARAPHAFLYEQFF
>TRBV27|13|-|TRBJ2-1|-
CASKVLGGNEQFF
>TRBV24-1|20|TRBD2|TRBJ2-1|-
CATSDPGLAGGPSSYNEQFF
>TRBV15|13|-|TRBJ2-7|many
CATSREYGSEQYF
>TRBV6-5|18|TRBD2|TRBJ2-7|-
CASSSTSGRQTGSYEQYF
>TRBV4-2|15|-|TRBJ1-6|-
CASSLSEGANSPLHF
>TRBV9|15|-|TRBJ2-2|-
CASSQDTYNTGELFF
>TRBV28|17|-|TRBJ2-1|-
CASSLLPRGGERNEQFF
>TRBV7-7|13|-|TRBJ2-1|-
CASSLRGHNEQFF
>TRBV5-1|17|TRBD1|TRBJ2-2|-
CASSPQDRGQITGELFF
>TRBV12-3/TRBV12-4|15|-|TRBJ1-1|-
CASSPRALVNTEAFF
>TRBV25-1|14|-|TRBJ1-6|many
CASSEAPYNSPLHF
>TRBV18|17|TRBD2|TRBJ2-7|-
CASSPWASGSGSYEQYF
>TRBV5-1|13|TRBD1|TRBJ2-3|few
CASKQGETDTQYF
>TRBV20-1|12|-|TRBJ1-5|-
CSASGGGQPQHF
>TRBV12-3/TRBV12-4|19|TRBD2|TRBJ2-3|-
CASSSDIPHSGGAIDTQYF
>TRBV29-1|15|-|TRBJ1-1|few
CSVGTLGRLNTEAFF
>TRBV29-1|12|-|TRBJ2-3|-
CSSGEGTDTQYF
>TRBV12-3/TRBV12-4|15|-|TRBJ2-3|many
CASSLEGPKTDTQYF
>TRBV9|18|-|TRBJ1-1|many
CASSVVPQGWGVNTEAFF
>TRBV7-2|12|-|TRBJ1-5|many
CASSSSTMAQHF
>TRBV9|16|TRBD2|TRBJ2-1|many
CASSVGGSGSYNEQFF
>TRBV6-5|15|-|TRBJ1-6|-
CASSYMGSYNSPLHF
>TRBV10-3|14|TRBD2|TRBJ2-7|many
CATFEMGLGGEQYF
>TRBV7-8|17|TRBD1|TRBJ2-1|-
CASSSPGLQGARYEQFF
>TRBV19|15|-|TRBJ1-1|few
CASRSTLQGWTEAFF
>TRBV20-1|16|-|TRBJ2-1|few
CCARDWSGVSYNEQFF
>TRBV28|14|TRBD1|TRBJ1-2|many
CASSLGQGGYGYTF